This T cell receptor beta chain emerged from a study of T cell responses to AZD1222 COVID-19 vaccine. Study-level results: Nearly half of the spike-specific TCRs reportedly recognize variant regions that carry no mutations. Spike-specific TCR breadth and depth were elevated following two AZD1222 doses. Repertoire sampling occurred only after the peak T cell response.

Comment on this clone: As yet, its antigen is unknown.

Trimming removed 0 bases from V and 0 bases from J, with 12 bases in between. The CDR3 consists of 17 residues. Germline V gene sequence: CDR1 SGHVS, CDR2 FNYEAQ. Combined were second doses at about 4 or about 12 weeks. Here immunoSEQ multiplex PCR was the method, and the copy in TCRdb shows in-frame clones only, minus some. Among under 200,000 clones listed, 90% to 95% were seen once. The sequencing here drew on peripheral blood, taken 28 days after the second AZD1222 dose. This sequence originates from an adult who received the AZD1222 COVID-19 vaccine. The rearrangement uses TRBV7-6 and TRBJ2-1, with D perhaps matching TRBD1 or TRBD2 (6 bases each). The CDR3 DNA follows: TGTGCCAGCAGCTTAGCCTGGGGGGCGAGCTCCTACAATGAGCAGTTCTTC. Its protein is CASSLAWGASSYNEQFF. Together with reference TRBV7-6 and TRBJ2-1, the CDR3 gives the full variable domain: GAGVSQSPRYKVTKRGQDVALRCDPISGHVSLYWYRQALGQGPEFLTYFNYEAQQDKSGLPNDRFSAERPEGSISTLTIQRTEQRDSAMYRCASSLAWGASSYNEQFFGPGTRLTVL.